This is a list of T cell receptor beta chains from one sample in a study of early T cells in non-severe SARS-CoV-2 infection. TCRdb reprocessed the 5' RACE reads with MiXCR, giving one entry per CDR3 protein. Seen here are tens of thousands of distinct CDR3 sequences, 15% to 20% observed once, and the top ten hold approximately 5.1%. The sequenced sample was whole blood, obtained at baseline. Receptors originate from an adult who was a healthcare worker with PCR-confirmed SARS-CoV-2 infection or an uninfected control (not recorded which). The CDR3 runs from the conserved cysteine through the conserved F or W. The D gene is left open where the match is weak. Rows give clone size only sometimes, using once, few, many, or a class for an expanded clone.

TGTGCCAGCAGCCCGCTTGGGGTAGCTCCAAGCACAGATACGCAGTATTTT	CASSPLGVAPSTDTQYF	TRBJ2-3	few	TRBV7-8	.
TGCAGCGTAGCCCCCGGGTCCTCTGGAAACACCATATATTTT	CSVAPGSSGNTIYF	TRBJ1-3	many	TRBV29-1	.
TGTGCCAGCAGCCAATTAGGGGACTCGACGGGTACGCAGTATTTT	CASSQLGDSTGTQYF	TRBJ2-3	.	TRBV4-2	.
TGCAGCCCCGCCGGGACAGGGGTGTTTCGGGAACCCAAGAACATTCAGTACTTC	CSPAGTGVFREPKNIQYF	TRBJ2-4	many	TRBV29-1	TRBD1
TGTGCCAGCAGCTTAGACGTCTACGAGCAGTACTTC	CASSLDVYEQYF	TRBJ2-7	.	TRBV11-2	.
TGTGCCAGCAGCGTAGGGTTGGCTTTGTACAATGAGCAGTTCTTC	CASSVGLALYNEQFF	TRBJ2-1	.	TRBV9	.
TGTGCCAGCTCACCCCCCAATCAGTGGTTTGAAGCTTTCTTT	CASSPPNQWFEAFF	TRBJ1-1	few	TRBV18	.
TGTGCCAGCAGTCAAGGACAGAGCAATTCACCCCTCCACTTT	CASSQGQSNSPLHF	TRBJ1-6	few	TRBV12-3/TRBV12-4	.
TGTGCCAGCAGCTGGGACAGTCGTCAGCCCCAGCATTTT	CASSWDSRQPQHF	TRBJ1-5	few	TRBV11-2	TRBD1
TGTGCCAGCAGTCTCCCTAGCGGAAAGCAGTACTTC	CASSLPSGKQYF	TRBJ2-7	.	TRBV28	TRBD2
TGTGCCAGCAGTTTTCCCGGTGGCTACACCTTC	CASSFPGGYTF	TRBJ1-2	.	TRBV12-3/TRBV12-4	.
TGTGCCAGCAGCTTAACAGGGAATCAGCCCCAGCATTTT	CASSLTGNQPQHF	TRBJ1-5	many	TRBV7-2	.
TGTGCCACCAGAGGAAGCGGGAGGGCGGGGACCCAGTACTTC	CATRGSGRAGTQYF	TRBJ2-5	few	TRBV15	TRBD2
TGTGCCAGCAGCTTTTCTCTACGAACAGATACGCAGTATTTT	CASSFSLRTDTQYF	TRBJ2-3	many	TRBV7-8	.
TGTGCCAGCAGCGAGAGTAGCGGGAGCTCCTACAATGAGCAGTTCTTC	CASSESSGSSYNEQFF	TRBJ2-1	many	TRBV28	TRBD2
TGTGCCAGCAGTTTGGGTCAGCGGGACAACCAAGAGACCCAGTACTTC	CASSLGQRDNQETQYF	TRBJ2-5	few	TRBV12-3/TRBV12-4	.
TGTGCCAGCAGCTTAACTGGCTTCAATGAGCAGTTCTTC	CASSLTGFNEQFF	TRBJ2-1	many	TRBV7-3	.
TGTGCCAGCAGCCACTCCTCCGGGACAGGGTACTACAATGAGCAGTTCTTC	CASSHSSGTGYYNEQFF	TRBJ2-1	.	TRBV9	TRBD1
TGTGCCAGCATCCCGTCTGCCGGGAGGGCCACCGAGCAGTACTTC	CASIPSAGRATEQYF	TRBJ2-7	.	TRBV11-2	TRBD2
TGTGCCAGCAGCTATGGGGTCACAGATACGCAGTATTTT	CASSYGVTDTQYF	TRBJ2-3	many	TRBV7-3	.
TGTGTCAGCAGCCCTCTGTTAGGACCGGGAATCTTCTACGAGCAGTACTTC	CVSSPLLGPGIFYEQYF	TRBJ2-7	few	TRBV13	.
TGTGCCAGCAGCCACGGCTACAAATACGAGCAGTACTTC	CASSHGYKYEQYF	TRBJ2-7	few	TRBV3-1	.
TGTGCCAGCTCACCAACCGACTATGGCTACACCTTC	CASSPTDYGYTF	TRBJ1-2	.	TRBV18	.
TGTGCCAGCAGCCAAGTAGCGGGATCGAGCACAGATACGCAGTATTTT	CASSQVAGSSTDTQYF	TRBJ2-3	.	TRBV14	TRBD2
TGCAGTGCTAGACGGGTACGGCGGCGGGCCTCCTACAATGAGCAGTTCTTC	CSARRVRRRASYNEQFF	TRBJ2-1	few	TRBV20-1	.
TGCAGTGCTTGGGACCGAGAGACCCAGTACTTC	CSAWDRETQYF	TRBJ2-5	.	TRBV20-1	.
TGCAGTGCAGAGAGCAGGGTAACTAGGACGGGTGAGCAGTTCTTC	CSAESRVTRTGEQFF	TRBJ2-1	few	TRBV20-1	.
TGTGCCAGCACATCAGGGGGAGGACACTACGAGCAGTACTTC	CASTSGGGHYEQYF	TRBJ2-7	.	TRBV27	.
TGTGCCAGCAGCCCCAATAGTTGGTACCCCTACAATGAGCAGTTCTTC	CASSPNSWYPYNEQFF	TRBJ2-1	many	TRBV5-6	.
TGTGCCAGCAGCTCCCAAGGGGCCGTAGGTACTGAAGCTTTCTTT	CASSSQGAVGTEAFF	TRBJ1-1	.	TRBV7-9	.
TGCAGTGCTACATCGCGTTATGGCTACACCTTC	CSATSRYGYTF	TRBJ1-2	few	TRBV20-1	.
TGTGCCAGCAGCTACGGCGAGCGGTCAGAGCAGTTCTTC	CASSYGERSEQFF	TRBJ2-1	few	TRBV7-2	.
TGCAGTGCTATCTCTCTGGCTTCCCCGTACAATGAGCAGTTCTTC	CSAISLASPYNEQFF	TRBJ2-1	few	TRBV20-1	.
TGCGCCAGCAGCCAAGTGGTAGATTCCTACGAGCAGTACTTC	CASSQVVDSYEQYF	TRBJ2-7	.	TRBV4-3	.
TGTGCCAGGGCGACAGGGACCAACGAGACCCAGTACTTC	CARATGTNETQYF	TRBJ2-5	.	TRBV21-1	.
TGTGCCAGCAGTCGGGACAGAACTAATGAAAAACTGTTTTTT	CASSRDRTNEKLFF	TRBJ1-4	.	TRBV27	TRBD1
TGTGCCAGCAGTGAAAACACTGAAGCTTTCTTT	CASSENTEAFF	TRBJ1-1	.	TRBV6-1	.
TGCAGCGTTAAACAGGGGGCGAACACCGGGGAGCTGTTTTTT	CSVKQGANTGELFF	TRBJ2-2	few	TRBV29-1	TRBD1
TGTGCCAGCAGTTATGGGGAGACCCAGTACTTC	CASSYGETQYF	TRBJ2-5	many	TRBV27	.
TGTGCCAGCAGCTTAAGCGGTGGAAACCTCACAGATACGCAGTATTTT	CASSLSGGNLTDTQYF	TRBJ2-3	.	TRBV7-9	.
TGTGCCAGCAGCTTAGACGCGTGGACAGATACGCAGTATTTT	CASSLDAWTDTQYF	TRBJ2-3	.	TRBV7-2	.
TGTGCCAGCGGCTTAGCGGGAGCTTTGAATGAGCAGTTCTTC	CASGLAGALNEQFF	TRBJ2-1	few	TRBV19	TRBD2
TGTGCCAGCAGTTTGAGGCGGGGGAATGGCGATGAGCAGTTCTTC	CASSLRRGNGDEQFF	TRBJ2-1	few	TRBV6-2/TRBV6-3	TRBD2
TGTGCCAGCAGCCAGACGGGACAACTTCAGTACTTC	CASSQTGQLQYF	TRBJ2-4	.	TRBV28	.
TGTGCCAGCAGCGTTAAGGACGGAACCTCTGAAAACACCATATATTTT	CASSVKDGTSENTIYF	TRBJ1-3	.	TRBV7-9	.
TGTGCCAGCAACGAACAGGGTTCAGAGACCCAGTACTTC	CASNEQGSETQYF	TRBJ2-5	few	TRBV12-3/TRBV12-4	.
TGTGCCAGCGGCGTAATGGCTCTTGGCTATGGCTACACCTTC	CASGVMALGYGYTF	TRBJ1-2	.	TRBV7-2	.
TGCAGTGCAAAGAAATCGACTAGCTCTCTGGACGAGCAGTACTTC	CSAKKSTSSLDEQYF	TRBJ2-7	.	TRBV20-1	TRBD2
TGTGCCAGCAGCCAAGATTTGACTAGCGGGAGTTCCGAGCAGTACTTC	CASSQDLTSGSSEQYF	TRBJ2-7	.	TRBV4-1	TRBD2